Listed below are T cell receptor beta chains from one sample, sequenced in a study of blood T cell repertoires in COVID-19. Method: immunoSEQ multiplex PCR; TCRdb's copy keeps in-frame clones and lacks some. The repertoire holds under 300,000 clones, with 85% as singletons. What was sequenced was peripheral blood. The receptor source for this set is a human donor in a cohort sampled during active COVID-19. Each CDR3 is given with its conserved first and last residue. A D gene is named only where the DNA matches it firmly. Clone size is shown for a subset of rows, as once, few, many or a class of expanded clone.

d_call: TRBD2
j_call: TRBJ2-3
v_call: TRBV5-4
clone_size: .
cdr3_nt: TGTGCCAGCAGCGACCCGGGACTAGCGGAACTACGCCAGTATTTT
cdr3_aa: CASSDPGLAELRQYF

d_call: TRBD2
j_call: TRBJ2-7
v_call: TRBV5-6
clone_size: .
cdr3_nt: TGTGCCAGCAGCTCCCGGACTAGCGTAGGGTACGAGCAGTACTTC
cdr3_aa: CASSSRTSVGYEQYF

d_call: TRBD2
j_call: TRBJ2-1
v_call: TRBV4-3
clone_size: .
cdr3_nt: TGCGCCAGCAGCATCCTTAGGACTAGTGAGACTGAGCAGTTCTTC
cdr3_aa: CASSILRTSETEQFF

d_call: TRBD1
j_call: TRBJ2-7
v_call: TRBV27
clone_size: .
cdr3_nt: TGTGCCAGCAGTTACGGACAGGGGGCATGGGAGCAGTACTTC
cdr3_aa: CASSYGQGAWEQYF

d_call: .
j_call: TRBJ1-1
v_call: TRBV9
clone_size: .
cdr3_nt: TGTGCCAGCAGCGTAGTTATGGGGGGTAACACTGAAGCTTTCTTT
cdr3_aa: CASSVVMGGNTEAFF

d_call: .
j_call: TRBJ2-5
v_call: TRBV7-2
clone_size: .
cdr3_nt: TGTGCCAGCAGCCTCTTGGGCGGAGGGGAAACCCAGTACTTC
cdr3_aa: CASSLLGGGETQYF

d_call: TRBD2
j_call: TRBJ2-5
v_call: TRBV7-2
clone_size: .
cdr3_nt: TGTGCCAGCAGCCGTAGCGGGAAGGTTGAGACCCAGTACTTC
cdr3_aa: CASSRSGKVETQYF

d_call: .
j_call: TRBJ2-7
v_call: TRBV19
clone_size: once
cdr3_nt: TGTGCCAGTAGTGAAGGGGCCAAGCGGGACGAGCAGTACTTC
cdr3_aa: CASSEGAKRDEQYF

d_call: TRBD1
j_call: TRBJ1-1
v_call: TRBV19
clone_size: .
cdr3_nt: TGTGCCAGTAGATCGACCGGGACAGGGGTCCCTGAAGCTTTCTTT
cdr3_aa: CASRSTGTGVPEAFF

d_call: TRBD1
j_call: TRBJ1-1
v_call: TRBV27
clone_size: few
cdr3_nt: TGTGCCAGCAGTTTATTTGGGACAGGGGAGGCTGAAGCTTTCTTT
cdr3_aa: CASSLFGTGEAEAFF

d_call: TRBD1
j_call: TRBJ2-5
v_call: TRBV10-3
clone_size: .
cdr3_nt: TGTGCCATCAGTGAGTCCGGGGACAGTCGTAAGGCCCAGTACTTC
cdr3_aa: CAISESGDSRKAQYF

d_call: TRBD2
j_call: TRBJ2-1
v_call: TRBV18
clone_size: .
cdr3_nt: TGTGCCAGCTCACCACCGGTGACTAGCAAACCCTACAATGAGCAGTTCTTC
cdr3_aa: CASSPPVTSKPYNEQFF

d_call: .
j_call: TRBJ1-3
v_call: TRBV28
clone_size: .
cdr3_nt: TGTGCCACCGCGGGGGACTACTCTGGAAACACCATATATTTT
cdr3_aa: CATAGDYSGNTIYF

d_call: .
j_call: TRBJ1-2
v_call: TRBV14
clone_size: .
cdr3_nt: TGTGCCAGCAGCCAAATACGGGGAGCTAACTATGGCTACACCTTC
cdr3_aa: CASSQIRGANYGYTF

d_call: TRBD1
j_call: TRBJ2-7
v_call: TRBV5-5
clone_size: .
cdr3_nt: TGTGCCAGCAGCTCCAACCAGGGGGCCAGAGGCGAGCAGTACTTC
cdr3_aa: CASSSNQGARGEQYF

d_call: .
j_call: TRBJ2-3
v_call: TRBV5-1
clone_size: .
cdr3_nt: TGCGCCAGCAGCTTGGGGGTAGCGGTCAGGACAGATACGCAGTATTTT
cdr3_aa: CASSLGVAVRTDTQYF

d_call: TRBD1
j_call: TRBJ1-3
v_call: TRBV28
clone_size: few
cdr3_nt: TGTGCCAGCAGTTTACCCCGCAAAACAGGGGGCCTTGGAAACACCATATATTTT
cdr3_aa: CASSLPRKTGGLGNTIYF

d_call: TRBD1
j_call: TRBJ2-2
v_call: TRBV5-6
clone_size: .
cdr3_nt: TGTGCCAGCAGCTCTGGGGCCGGGACAGGTTACACCGGGGAGCTGTTTTTT
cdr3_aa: CASSSGAGTGYTGELFF

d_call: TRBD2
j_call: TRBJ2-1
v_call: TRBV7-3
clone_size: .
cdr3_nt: TGTGCCAGCAGCCCGGGACTAGTGAATGAGCAGTTCTTC
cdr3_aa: CASSPGLVNEQFF

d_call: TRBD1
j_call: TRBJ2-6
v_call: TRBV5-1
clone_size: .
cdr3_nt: TGCGCCAGCAGCCTGACAGGGACCAACTCTGGGGCCAACGTCCTGACTTTC
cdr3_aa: CASSLTGTNSGANVLTF

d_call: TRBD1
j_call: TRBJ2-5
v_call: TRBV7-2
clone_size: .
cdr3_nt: TGTGCCAGCAGCCCTTCGGGACAGAAAGAGACCCAGTACTTC
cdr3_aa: CASSPSGQKETQYF

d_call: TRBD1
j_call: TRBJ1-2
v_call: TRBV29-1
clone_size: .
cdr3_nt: TGCAGCGGCACTTCAGGGGGTAACTATGGCTACACCTTC
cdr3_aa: CSGTSGGNYGYTF

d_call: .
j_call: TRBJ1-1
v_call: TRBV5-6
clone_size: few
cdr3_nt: TGTGCCAGCAGTGCGGGGGGTCCCACTGAAGCTTTCTTT
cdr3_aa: CASSAGGPTEAFF

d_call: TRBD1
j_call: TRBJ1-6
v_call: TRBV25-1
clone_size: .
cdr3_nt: TGTGCCAGCAGTGGGGGACAGCTGAAGAGAGATTCACCCCTCCACTTT
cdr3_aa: CASSGGQLKRDSPLHF

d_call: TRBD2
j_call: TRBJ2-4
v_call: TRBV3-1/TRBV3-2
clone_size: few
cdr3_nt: TGTGCCAGCAGCAAAAGGACTAGCGGGATTTTAAACATTCAGTACTTC
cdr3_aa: CASSKRTSGILNIQYF

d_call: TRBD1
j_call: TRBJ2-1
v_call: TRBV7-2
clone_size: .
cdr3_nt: TGTGCCAGCAGTCCAGGGGGCAATGAGCAGTTCTTC
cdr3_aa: CASSPGGNEQFF

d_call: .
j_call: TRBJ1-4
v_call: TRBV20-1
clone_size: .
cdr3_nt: TGCAGTGCTAGTTACGGGGGTCAGAGTGAAAAACTGTTTTTT
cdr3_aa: CSASYGGQSEKLFF

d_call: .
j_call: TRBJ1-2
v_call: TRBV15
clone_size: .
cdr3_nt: TGTGCCACCAGCAGCCAAGGTGGGAGAGGCTACACCTTC
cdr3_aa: CATSSQGGRGYTF

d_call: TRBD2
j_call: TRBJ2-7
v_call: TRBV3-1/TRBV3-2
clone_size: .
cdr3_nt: TGTGCCAGCAGCCAAGACCAGCGGGAGCCCGTCGAGCAGTACTTC
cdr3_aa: CASSQDQREPVEQYF

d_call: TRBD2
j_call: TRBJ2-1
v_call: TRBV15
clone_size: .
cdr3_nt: TGTGCCACCAGCAGAGATATTGGGCTAGCGGGGGTCAATGAGCAGTTCTTC
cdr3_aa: CATSRDIGLAGVNEQFF

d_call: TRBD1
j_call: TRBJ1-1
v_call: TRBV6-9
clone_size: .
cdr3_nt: TGTGCCAGCAGTTACCCTCGACAGGGACCTTCATGGAGGGTGAACACTGAAGCTTTCTTT
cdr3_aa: CASSYPRQGPSWRVNTEAFF

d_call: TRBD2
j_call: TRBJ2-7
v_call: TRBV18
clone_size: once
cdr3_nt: TGTGCCAGCTCATGGGTAGCGGGAGCCTACGAGCAGTACTTC
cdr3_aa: CASSWVAGAYEQYF

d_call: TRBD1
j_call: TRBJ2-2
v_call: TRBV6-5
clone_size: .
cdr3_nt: TGTGCCAGCAGCCTAGGACAGGCGGGCACCGGGGAGCTGTTTTTT
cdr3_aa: CASSLGQAGTGELFF

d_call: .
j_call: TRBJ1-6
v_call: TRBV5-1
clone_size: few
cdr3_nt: TGCGCCAGCAGCTTGGGACGGACAGTTGAGGATTCACCCCTCCACTTT
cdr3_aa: CASSLGRTVEDSPLHF

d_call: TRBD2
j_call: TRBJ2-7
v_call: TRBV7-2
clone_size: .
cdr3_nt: TGTGCCAGCAGCCTTGTAGCGGGAGGGCAGGGCGAGCAGTACTTC
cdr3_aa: CASSLVAGGQGEQYF

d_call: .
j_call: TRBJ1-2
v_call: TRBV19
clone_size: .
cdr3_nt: TGTGCCAGTAGTATGACCGACAGCGTGTATGGCTACACCTTC
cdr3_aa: CASSMTDSVYGYTF

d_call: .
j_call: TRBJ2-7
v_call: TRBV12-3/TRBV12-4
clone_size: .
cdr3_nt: TGTGCCAGCAACTCGGACAGCTCCTACGAGCAGTACTTC
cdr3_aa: CASNSDSSYEQYF

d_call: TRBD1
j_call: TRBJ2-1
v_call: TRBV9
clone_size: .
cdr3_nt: TGTGCCAGTACCTACGGGACAGGGAGCAATGAGCAGTTCTTC
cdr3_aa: CASTYGTGSNEQFF

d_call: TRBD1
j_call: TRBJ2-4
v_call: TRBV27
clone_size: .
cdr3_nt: TGTGCCAGCAGCGACAGGGGGATCGCCAAAAACATTCAGTACTTC
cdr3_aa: CASSDRGIAKNIQYF

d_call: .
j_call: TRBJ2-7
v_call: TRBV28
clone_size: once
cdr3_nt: TGTGCCACCCACAGGGACTACGAGCAGTACTTC
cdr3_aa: CATHRDYEQYF

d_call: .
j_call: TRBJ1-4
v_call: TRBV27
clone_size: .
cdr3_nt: TGTGCCAGCAGTTTTGGGGCTAGGGAAAAACTGTTTTTT
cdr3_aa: CASSFGAREKLFF